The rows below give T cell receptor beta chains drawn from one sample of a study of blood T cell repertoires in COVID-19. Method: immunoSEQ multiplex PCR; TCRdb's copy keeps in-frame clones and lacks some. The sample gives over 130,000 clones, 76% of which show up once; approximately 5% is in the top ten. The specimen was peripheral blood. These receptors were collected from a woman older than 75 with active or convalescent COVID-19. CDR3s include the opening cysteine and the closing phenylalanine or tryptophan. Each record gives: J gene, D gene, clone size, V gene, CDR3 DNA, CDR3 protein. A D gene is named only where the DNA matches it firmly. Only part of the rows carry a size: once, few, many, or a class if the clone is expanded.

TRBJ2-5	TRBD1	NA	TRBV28	TGTGCCAGCAGTTTCGGACAGGGAATTAGAGAGACCCAGTACTTC	CASSFGQGIRETQYF
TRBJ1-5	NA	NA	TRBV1	TGCACCAGCAACAGGGTTCAGCCCCAGCATTTT	CTSNRVQPQHF
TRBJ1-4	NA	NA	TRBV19	TGTGCCAGTAGTCGGCAGGGAGGTTCAACTAATGAAAAACTGTTTTTT	CASSRQGGSTNEKLFF
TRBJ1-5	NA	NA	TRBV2	TGTGCCAGCGGGTCGGACAGAACACCGAATCAGCCCCAGCATTTT	CASGSDRTPNQPQHF
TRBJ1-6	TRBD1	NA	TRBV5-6	TGTGCCAGCAGCCTGACAGGGAGTAATTCACCCCTCCACTTT	CASSLTGSNSPLHF
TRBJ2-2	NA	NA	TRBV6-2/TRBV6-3	TGTGCCAGCAGTTTTGGCCAGCAGGGCACCGGGGAGCTGTTTTTT	CASSFGQQGTGELFF
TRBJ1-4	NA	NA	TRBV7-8	TGTGCCAGCAGCTCTTCCGGGGAGGAAAAACTGTTTTTT	CASSSSGEEKLFF
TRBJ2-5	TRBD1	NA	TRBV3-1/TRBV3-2	TGTGCCAGCAGCCAAGGGACAGGGGTGACCCAGTACTTC	CASSQGTGVTQYF
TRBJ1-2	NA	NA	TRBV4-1	TGCGCCAGCAGCCAGGAACGGACAGAGAGATACTATGGCTACACCTTC	CASSQERTERYYGYTF
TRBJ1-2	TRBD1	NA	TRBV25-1	TGTGCCAGCAGTGACCCGACAGGGACCCATGGCTACACCTTC	CASSDPTGTHGYTF
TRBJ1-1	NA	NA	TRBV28	TGTGCCAGCAGTTTGGACAGAAACACTGAAGCTTTCTTT	CASSLDRNTEAFF
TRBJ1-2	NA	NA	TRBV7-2	TGTGCCAGCAGCTTAGCGCTGCGGGGGGCGCGAGGCTACACCTTC	CASSLALRGARGYTF
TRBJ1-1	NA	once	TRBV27	TGTGCCAGCAGTCCCCAAGGACAGAACACTGAAGCTTTCTTT	CASSPQGQNTEAFF
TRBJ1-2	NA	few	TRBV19	TGTGCCAGTAGTATAGGGAGCACAGGAGCCTATGGCTACACCTTC	CASSIGSTGAYGYTF
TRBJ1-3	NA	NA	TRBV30	TGTGCCTGGAGTGTGGGACTGTTAAACACCATATATTTT	CAWSVGLLNTIYF
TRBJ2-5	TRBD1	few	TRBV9	TGTGCCAGCAGCGGGACAGGAGAGACCCAGTACTTC	CASSGTGETQYF
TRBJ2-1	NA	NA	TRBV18	TGTGCCAGCTCACCACTGGGAACAGGTGACTACAATGAGCAGTTCTTC	CASSPLGTGDYNEQFF
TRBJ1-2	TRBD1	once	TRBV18	TGTGCCAGCTCAACATTTATGGGGACAGGCGATGCTAACTATGGCTACACCTTC	CASSTFMGTGDANYGYTF
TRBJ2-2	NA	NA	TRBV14	TGTGCCAGCAGCCAAGAGAGGCCTAACACCGGGGAGCTGTTTTTT	CASSQERPNTGELFF
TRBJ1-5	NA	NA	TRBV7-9	TGTGCCAGCAGCTTCACATCCTCTCAGCCCCAGCATTTT	CASSFTSSQPQHF
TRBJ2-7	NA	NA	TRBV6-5	TGTGCCAGCAGTTACTCCTCGACAGACTCCTACGAGCAGTACTTC	CASSYSSTDSYEQYF
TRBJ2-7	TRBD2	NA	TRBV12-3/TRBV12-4	TGTGCCAGCAGTAGGACTAGCGCGTACGAGCAGTACTTC	CASSRTSAYEQYF
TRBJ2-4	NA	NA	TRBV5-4	TGTGCCAGCAGCGAAAGGGGGTCGCGAAACATTCAGTACTTC	CASSERGSRNIQYF
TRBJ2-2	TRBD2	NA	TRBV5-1	TGCGCCAGCAGCCCCGCCGGGACTAGGAACACCGGGGAGCTGTTTTTT	CASSPAGTRNTGELFF
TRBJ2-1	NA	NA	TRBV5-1	TGCGCCAGCAGCTTGGCGGGAAAGGGTGAGCAGTTCTTC	CASSLAGKGEQFF
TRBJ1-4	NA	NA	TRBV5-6	TGTGCCAGCACCGGGTACACTAATGAAAAACTGTTTTTT	CASTGYTNEKLFF
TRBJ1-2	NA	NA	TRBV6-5	TGTGCCAGCAGTTCCCGGGGGGGGCCCCAGGGGTACGGCTACACCTTC	CASSSRGGPQGYGYTF
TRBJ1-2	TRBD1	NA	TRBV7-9	TGTGCCAGCAGCCGCACGGACAGGGCGGGGGACGGCTACACCTTC	CASSRTDRAGDGYTF
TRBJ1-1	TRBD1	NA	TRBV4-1	TGCGCCAGCAGCCAAGAACCACAGGGGAAGGGGCCCACTGAAGCTTTCTTT	CASSQEPQGKGPTEAFF
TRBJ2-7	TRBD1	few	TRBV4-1	TGCGCCAGCAGCGAGACAGGGGGGGCCGAGCAGTACTTC	CASSETGGAEQYF
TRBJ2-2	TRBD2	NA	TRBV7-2	TGTGCCAGCAGCTCTAGCCGGACTAGCGGGGTATCGAACACCGGGGAGCTGTTTTTT	CASSSSRTSGVSNTGELFF
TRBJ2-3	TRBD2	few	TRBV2	TGTGCCAGCAGCGGGGGGAGGACAGATACGCAGTATTTT	CASSGGRTDTQYF
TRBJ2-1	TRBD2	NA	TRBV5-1	TGCGCCAGCAGCTTGGCCCCTAGCGGGGGGGCGGATGAGCAGTTCTTC	CASSLAPSGGADEQFF
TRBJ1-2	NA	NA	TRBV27	TGTGCCAGCAGTTCCCCCGGCGCAGGAAACTATGGCTACACCTTC	CASSSPGAGNYGYTF
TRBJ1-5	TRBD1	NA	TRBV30	TGTGCCTGGAGCGGACCGGGGACAGGAGACAATCAGCCCCAGCATTTT	CAWSGPGTGDNQPQHF
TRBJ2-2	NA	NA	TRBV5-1	TGCGCCAGCAGCTTGGAGCCGCAGGGTTTCACCGGGGAGCTGTTTTTT	CASSLEPQGFTGELFF
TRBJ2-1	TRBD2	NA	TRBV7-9	TGTGCCAGCGGCCTAGCGGGGGGTGCGAATGAGCAGTTCTTC	CASGLAGGANEQFF
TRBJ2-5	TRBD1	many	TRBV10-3	TGTGCCATCAGTGAGGGACAGGAGACAGAGACCCAGTACTTC	CAISEGQETETQYF
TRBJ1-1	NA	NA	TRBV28	TGTGCCAGCAGTTTATGGGAGGCGGGGAACACTGAAGCTTTCTTT	CASSLWEAGNTEAFF
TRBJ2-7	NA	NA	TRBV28	TGTGCCAGCAGTTTATCCCCCAGGGGCCCCTTGAAGCAGTACTTC	CASSLSPRGPLKQYF
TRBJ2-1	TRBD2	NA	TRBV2	TGTGCCAGCAGTGTAGGAGCGGGGGGCGAGGATGAGCAGTTCTTC	CASSVGAGGEDEQFF
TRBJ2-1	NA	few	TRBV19	TGTGCCAGTAGTATCTCCGGGGGAATGTACAATGAGCAGTTCTTC	CASSISGGMYNEQFF
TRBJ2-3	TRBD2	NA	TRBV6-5	TGTGCCACGACTAGCGGGGGGTATCCAGATACGCAGTATTTT	CATTSGGYPDTQYF
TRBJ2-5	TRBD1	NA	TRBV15	TGTGCCACCAGCAGAGATGACAGGGGGCAAGAGACCCAGTACTTC	CATSRDDRGQETQYF